The clone carrying this T cell receptor beta chain was seen a few times. No antigen is known for it. The data stem from a study of T cells in Graves' hyperthyroidism and ophthalmopathy. Points from the study as a whole: A 13 V-J signature model discriminated ophthalmopathy versus stable hyperthyroidism.

Using RNA transcripts as the source, TCR beta CDR3 regions were amplified. HTBI primers were used for first-round RT-PCR of the TCR CDR3. TCRdb passed the multiplex PCR reads through MiXCR, listing each CDR3 protein once. The sample holds more than 550,000 distinct CDR3 sequences; around 16% are singletons and the top ten take roughly a sixth. Uncontrolled infection, other autoimmune disease, pregnancy or lactation disqualified patients from enrolment. Germline V gene sequence: CDR1 PRHDT, CDR2 FYEKMQ (reference sequence). The V segment lost 4 bases and the J segment 5 bases; nucleotides outside the gene matches: 11. The CDR3 has 15 residues.

The origin of this receptor is a man aged 50-59 years with Graves' hyperthyroidism. J is TRBJ2-7 and V is TRBV13, with 7 positions matching TRBD1. The sequencing input was blood. The CDR3 is CASSSATGSWDEQYF. The CDR3 DNA reads as TGTGCCAGCAGCTCCGCGACAGGGAGTTGGGACGAGCAGTACTTC.